The present TCR beta chain was sequenced within a study of cytomegalovirus exposure and HLA in healthy donors listed by TCRdb under 2017. As for the study more broadly: An earlier analysis of a few hundred of the donors reported 276 Gb of sequence data and 95 million to 140 million unique TCR beta sequences obtained from around 180 million T cells. Donor age, sex, ethnicity and CMV serostatus were collected together with the repertoire data. Besides the first cohort of about 730 subjects, a separate validation cohort made up of 90 to 150 different subjects was used. All discovery cohort repertoires had been generated using a single sequencing platform. Among the roughly 390 genotyped donors, about 85% belonged to the genetic ancestry cluster associated with self-reported Caucasian donors. To predict cytomegalovirus infection status, the study brought together high-throughput TCR immunosequencing, statistical association of individual TCRs with disease status, and machine learning. The aim of the study was to test whether cataloging public T cell receptors could identify signatures of past pathogen exposure. Typing coverage differed by locus: A, B, C, DRB1 and DQB1 were typed in roughly 620-630 donors, DQA1 in about 550, DPA1 in around 610, and DPB1 in 472. The study used immunosequencing to profile the T cell repertoires of approximately 690 subjects and linked those repertoires to cytomegalovirus serostatus. An earlier analysis of some 500 of the donors used high-throughput TCR beta sequencing to judge whether each TCR beta V gene segment behaved as functional or pseudogenic. A few DR-DQ haplotypes were treated as single units for association and clustering because of strong linkage in the cohort. A later analysis re-analyzed previously published TCR beta repertoires from roughly 600 donors and added high-resolution HLA genotyping to study TCR occurrence patterns. A later genetic analysis used genome-wide SNP genotypes for about three fifths of the roughly 700 donors, treating that subset as a discovery cohort. Class I and class II HLA loci were covered by the typing at four-digit resolution. Among 398 genotyped donors of the cohort, an average of roughly 230,000 unique TCR beta nucleotide sequences was sequenced per donor, of which 15% to 20% were non-productive. Rather than using new phenotypic data, the later analysis identified candidate immune exposures from TCR beta sequences and from how often those sequences occurred across donors. Roughly 300 gigabases of sequencing data and 80 million or so unique TCR sequences were included in an early release covering under 650 HLA-typed donors.

Taken from the germline V gene, the CDR1 and CDR2 loops are SGHVS and FNYEAQ. Trimming removed 5 bases from V and 5 bases from J; the gene matches leave 1 base unexplained. The CDR3 runs 13 amino acids, cysteine and phenylalanine included. Of the read, only the CDR3 DNA is kept; its 39 bases are in frame from base 1. The cohort was made up of roughly 670 healthy bone marrow donors. All cohort members were sampled while nominally healthy, although unrecorded immune exposures were likely present. The donor tested CMV seronegative, placing the donor among the 350 to 400 seronegative members of the cohort. A peripheral blood sample was collected from each donor, and TCR beta sequencing was performed on peripheral blood mononuclear cells. The Qiagen DNeasy Blood Extraction Kit was used to extract genomic DNA from the blood cell samples. The paper as a whole reports these results and caveats: Because counts were too low, under 20 rarely observed V segments, including chromosome 9 orphons, were left out of the earlier analysis of approximately 500 of the donors. In both the original and validation cohorts, the classifier was reported to diagnose cytomegalovirus status with high specificity and sensitivity. Linkage disequilibrium might explain the correlated functional status among segregating V segments, but an unknown experimental factor could not be excluded. In a later analysis, HLA-associated TCR beta chains were found to be more clonally expanded and to have lower generation probabilities than equally common non-associated chains. A further reported finding was that TCR beta sequences accurately predicted the HLA-A and HLA-B alleles for most subjects in the first cohort. In a later analysis, 15,000 to 20,000 TCR beta sequences were associated with specific HLA alleles at a false discovery rate of 0.05. The authors suggested that the approach could potentially be generalized to other disease states and immunological phenotypes. While some public TCRs were present in many individuals, most TCR sequences turned up only very rarely across donors. The 87-base-pair reads could not distinguish some IMGT-functional V segments, including TRBV6-2 and TRBV6-3, so those segments were excluded. A total of roughly 160 TCR beta chains were listed by the study as associated with cytomegalovirus. A later analysis found that TCR association rates varied across HLA loci, with DRB1 alleles showing the most associated TCRs and HLA-C alleles the fewest. An earlier analysis of 587 of the donors showed that most TCR beta V segments appeared in productive rearrangements either about 87% or about 30% of the time, which broadly matched IMGT annotations. A cluster of highly shared sequence variants was judged likely to be a technical artifact of the sequencing pipeline. Only TCR beta chains were sequenced in this cohort, and the absence of alpha or paired-chain data limited detectable features. A later genetic analysis reported fewer N-insertions in productive TCRs among donors in an Asian-associated ancestry cluster than the approximately 700-donor mean. HLA typing was unavailable for some donors at each locus, so association tests used only the typed subset. A few of the identified cytomegalovirus-associated TCR beta chains were confirmed in vitro to be specific for cytomegalovirus antigens. An association between a missense DCLRE1C variant and V-gene and J-gene trimming of TCR beta chains was found in a later genetic analysis and replicated in an independent cohort. Several of the top co-occurrence clusters appeared to be linked to parvovirus B19, influenza, CMV and Epstein-Barr virus, according to a later analysis. CMV serostatus was the only immune exposure information available for the cohort. The presence/absence analyses assumed that sequencing depth was roughly uniform across donors, and that assumption may not be true. Assigning TCR associations to individual alleles was difficult when HLA alleles, especially DR and DQ, strongly co-occurred. Most CMV-associated TCR beta chains appeared to be HLA-restricted in a later analysis, and the HLA associations seemed to be driven largely by CMV exposure.

Libraries came from the immunoSEQ multiplex PCR assay. For the multiplex PCR, a mixture combining 60 forward primers for TCR Vbeta segments and 13 reverse primers for TCR Jbeta segments was used. A multiplex PCR assay on genomic DNA amplified the CDR3 region of rearranged TCR beta genes. The Illumina HiSeq System was used to sequence the amplified TCR beta libraries as 87-base-pair reads. In the original analysis: A later analysis tallied around 82 million unique TCR beta chains across the 700 or so repertoires, and approximately 11 million of those chains were shared by two or more donors. To remove PCR and sequencing errors, raw reads were error-corrected and collapsed into unique sequences using a nearest-neighbor algorithm that merged closely related sequences. CDR3 sequences were aligned to IMGT reference sequences to assign V, D and J gene segments. For a sequence to be retained, a match of at least six nucleotides to both a V gene segment and a J gene segment was required. A rearrangement was called productive if the CDR3 had no stop codons and remained in frame with V and J, and every other rearrangement was called non-productive. CDR3 was defined by IMGT convention, running from the second conserved V-encoded cysteine to the conserved J-encoded phenylalanine. The earlier analysis of 587 of the donors excluded any sequence lacking an unambiguous match to a single V gene segment. In an earlier analysis of more than 500 of the donors, a V segment was called functional when productive rearrangements were above 56.7%, and segregating when the standard deviation between donors exceeded 5%. A statistical classification framework was built for diagnosing cytomegalovirus status from the catalog of TCR beta chain sequences. In a later analysis, TCR nucleotide sequences were compared against IMGT/GENE-DB human TR gene sequences so that V and J genes could be assigned. Using the TCRdist pipeline, a later analysis assigned CDR3 sequences along with most-parsimonious VDJ recombination scenarios. In a later analysis, each TCR beta chain was defined by its CDR3 amino acid sequence together with its V-gene family, and reads without a unique V-gene family were excluded. As a way to deal with suspected cross-contamination and a sequencing artifact, a later analysis dropped over 550 nucleotide sequences that were highly shared and had low generation probability. For each public chain, a later analysis derived a clonal expansion index from normalized ranks of inferred template counts within each repertoire. In a later analysis, generation probabilities were computed with a VDJ recombination model fitted to out-of-frame rearrangements, and the resulting probabilities were checked against IGoR. Hypergeometric tests were used in a later analysis to score TCR-TCR, TCR-HLA and TCR-CMV co-occurrence, with a repertoire-size bias correction applied to the TCR pairs. A later analysis estimated false discovery rates by permuting HLA or CMV assignments 20 times. In a later analysis, co-occurring TCRs were grouped using DBSCAN, with TCRdist sequence similarity added in when clustering inside HLA-allele-positive subsets. For co-occurrence clustering, repertoires with fewer than 30,000 or more than 120,000 public chains were excluded, along with a handful of repertoires with anomalous nucleotide sharing. Entries here come from immuneACCESS through TCRdb and include only in-frame sequences with V and J called. Some clones fail to appear in such tables; in the studies checked, an unresolved V gene covers under half of the shortfall, and the cause of the remainder is unknown. V and J calls and clone size come straight from that table; D and trimming were deduced from the DNA. Recorded for this sample are 50,000 to 70,000 clones; around 80% of them occurred a single time. The ten top clones hold approximately 3.9% of the sample.

The count of this clone is one. Its antigen specificity is not known. The input lacks base qualities; no much larger clone sits a single base away. The clonotype was recovered from a woman aged 40-49 years in good health and CMV-seronegative. The V and J genes are TRBV7-6 and TRBJ2-5; 11 bases in the junction line up with TRBD2. Specimen: PBMCs. This receptor carries the CDR3 CASSTSGSETQYF. The bases are TGTGCCAGCAGCACTAGCGGGAGTGAGACCCAGTACTTC.